These T cell receptor beta chains were read from a single sample in a study of CD8 T cells in Susac syndrome. TCRdb independently ran MiXCR on the immunoSEQ multiplex PCR reads; one entry per CDR3 protein. Found here are 180,000 or so distinct CDR3 sequences, about 95% of them singletons; the top ten hold around 0.15%. The sequenced sample consisted of CD4+ T cells from PBMCs. The source is a human donor in good health. Both conserved end residues are part of each CDR3. The D gene is left open where the match is weak. Only some rows state a clone size, as once, few, many or a class for expanded clones.

v_call	clone_size	j_call	d_call	cdr3_length	cdr3_nt	cdr3_aa
TRBV7-9	once	TRBJ2-7	TRBD1	15	TGTGCCAGCAGCTCAATCCGACAGGGGACCCACGAGCAGTACTTC	CASSSIRQGTHEQYF
TRBV12-3/TRBV12-4	.	TRBJ1-6	.	15	TGTGCCAGCAGTACGTTGGACGCCACAAATTCACCCCTCCACTTT	CASSTLDATNSPLHF
TRBV20-1	.	TRBJ2-7	TRBD1	13	TGCAGTGCTGTCCGGGACAGGGTTAACGAGCAGTACTTC	CSAVRDRVNEQYF
TRBV11-2	once	TRBJ2-5	.	19	TGTGCCAGCAGCCATCGAGAAACTAGCCAGGCCTGGTCTGGGGAGACCCAGTACTTC	CASSHRETSQAWSGETQYF
TRBV29-1	.	TRBJ2-5	.	12	TGCAGCGTTGTACTAGCTCACGAGACCCAGTACTTC	CSVVLAHETQYF
TRBV18	.	TRBJ1-5	.	14	TGTGCCAGCTCACCGGACGGGGTTAATCAGCCCCAGCATTTT	CASSPDGVNQPQHF
TRBV9	.	TRBJ2-7	.	14	TGTGCCAGCAGCGTAGACACAGGGACCGACGAGCAGTACTTC	CASSVDTGTDEQYF
TRBV29-1	.	TRBJ1-5	TRBD1	16	TGCAGCGTCGACGGGACAGGGGCGTATAGCAATCAGCCCCAGCATTTT	CSVDGTGAYSNQPQHF
TRBV5-6	.	TRBJ2-7	TRBD1	12	TGTGCCAGCATGGACAGGGGATACGAGCAGTACTTC	CASMDRGYEQYF
TRBV27	.	TRBJ1-6	.	14	TGTGCCAGCAGTCCCCTACAGGGAGCCTCACCCCTCCACTTT	CASSPLQGASPLHF
TRBV20-1	once	TRBJ1-1	.	11	TGCAGTGCGGCATCTAACACTGAAGCTTTCTTT	CSAASNTEAFF
TRBV20-1	.	TRBJ2-3	TRBD2	15	TGCAGTGCTACTGCCGGGACTACGAGCACAGATACGCAGTATTTT	CSATAGTTSTDTQYF
TRBV5-4	.	TRBJ2-7	.	12	TGTGCCAGCAGCCTATACGGGGACGAGCAGTACTTC	CASSLYGDEQYF
TRBV29-1	once	TRBJ1-1	TRBD1	12	TGCAGCGGTGGGGACAGGGGTACTGAAGCTTTCTTT	CSGGDRGTEAFF
TRBV5-4	.	TRBJ2-1	.	16	TGTGCCAGCAGCGTGGTAGCGGTTCGCTCCTACAATGAGCAGTTCTTC	CASSVVAVRSYNEQFF
TRBV7-3	.	TRBJ2-1	.	12	TGTGCCAGCAGCTTACGGGAGAGTGAGCAGTTCTTC	CASSLRESEQFF
TRBV29-1	.	TRBJ2-5	.	12	TGCAGCGTCGATCGGGGTGAAGAGACCCAGTACTTC	CSVDRGEETQYF
TRBV12-3/TRBV12-4	.	TRBJ1-2	.	12	TGTGCCAGCAGTCCTACAGGCGGGGTTCACACCTTC	CASSPTGGVHTF
TRBV18	.	TRBJ1-5	.	16	TGTGCCAGCTCTTCAGCGACAGTAGATAGCAATCAGCCCCAGCATTTT	CASSSATVDSNQPQHF
TRBV12-3/TRBV12-4	.	TRBJ2-7	TRBD1	15	TGTGCCAGCAGAGAAACCGGGACAGGAGTCTACGAGCAGTACTTC	CASRETGTGVYEQYF
TRBV29-1	.	TRBJ2-5	TRBD1	16	TGCAGCGTTGCGGGTGGGGCACAGGGGGCGGTTGAGACCCAGTACTTC	CSVAGGAQGAVETQYF
TRBV7-2	.	TRBJ2-1	.	18	TGTGCCAGCAGCTTAGGAAGGGTTGGCAAAAACCTATACAATGAGCAGTTCTTC	CASSLGRVGKNLYNEQFF
TRBV20-1	once	TRBJ2-3	.	13	TGCAGTGCTATTTGGACTGTGGGGGATACGCAGTATTTT	CSAIWTVGDTQYF
TRBV6-2/TRBV6-3	.	TRBJ1-5	TRBD1	15	TGTGCCAGCAGTGCTCTCAGGGGGCAGTGGCAGCCCCAGCATTTT	CASSALRGQWQPQHF
TRBV12-3/TRBV12-4	.	TRBJ2-1	.	11	TGTGCCAGCAGTTTTAAGGTAGAGCAGTTCTTC	CASSFKVEQFF
TRBV5-1	.	TRBJ2-5	TRBD2	15	TGCGCCAGCAGCTTGCTGCCCGAGCGGGGGGAGACCCAGTACTTC	CASSLLPERGETQYF
TRBV27	.	TRBJ2-7	TRBD2	15	TGTGCCAGCAGTGCCCTAGCGGGGGGTTACTACGAGCAGTACTTC	CASSALAGGYYEQYF
TRBV20-1	.	TRBJ2-1	TRBD2	13	TGCAGTGCTAGATATGCGGGGGGAGGTGAGCAGTTCTTC	CSARYAGGGEQFF
TRBV10-3	.	TRBJ1-2	.	12	TGTGCCATCCGTAAAGGGGGTTATGGCTACACCTTC	CAIRKGGYGYTF
TRBV4-3	.	TRBJ1-2	.	15	TGCGCCAGCAGCCCGCGGGACCCGGCGGACTATGGCTACACCTTC	CASSPRDPADYGYTF
TRBV20-1	.	TRBJ1-2	.	13	TGCAGTGCTAGGGAAAAAGGGGGTTATGGCTACACCTTC	CSAREKGGYGYTF
TRBV29-1	.	TRBJ2-7	.	17	TGCAGCGTTGAAACTGTGGGGGGCCCCGCCCAAACCTACGAGCAGTACTTC	CSVETVGGPAQTYEQYF
TRBV7-3	.	TRBJ2-1	TRBD2	14	TGTGCCAGCAGCCCAGGGACTAGCAGTAATGAGCAGTTCTTC	CASSPGTSSNEQFF
TRBV5-1	few	TRBJ2-1	TRBD1	15	TGTGCCAGCAGCTTGGGGACAGGGGGTTACAATGAGCAGTTCTTC	CASSLGTGGYNEQFF
TRBV15	.	TRBJ1-2	TRBD1	18	TGTGCCACCAGCAGAGATCCCCATACCCGGACAGGGGGCTATGGCTACACCTTC	CATSRDPHTRTGGYGYTF
TRBV3-1	.	TRBJ2-7	TRBD1	14	TGTGCCAGCAGCAAAGGACAGGGGCCGTACGAGCAGTACTTC	CASSKGQGPYEQYF
TRBV14	once	TRBJ1-1	TRBD1	16	TGTGCCAGCAGCCAAGATCTCGGGACAGGGGTCACTGAAGCTTTCTTT	CASSQDLGTGVTEAFF
TRBV13	.	TRBJ1-2	.	13	TGTGCCAGCAGCCATGGGGGTGACTATGGCTACACCTTC	CASSHGGDYGYTF
TRBV12-3/TRBV12-4	.	TRBJ1-1	.	13	TGTGCCAGCACCTCCCTCGGGGGCACTGAAGCTTTCTTT	CASTSLGGTEAFF
TRBV2	.	TRBJ1-1	TRBD1	13	TGTGCCAGCAGTGTTGGACAGGCCCTTGAAGCTTTCTTT	CASSVGQALEAFF
TRBV29-1	.	TRBJ2-3	.	14	TGCAGCGTTGAGGGGTCCGACAACACAGATACGCAGTATTTT	CSVEGSDNTDTQYF